Each of the 31 T cell receptor beta chains below was sequenced from the same sample in a study of blood T cells in healthy people across ages. It was with a sample-barcoded 5' primer and a J-beta primer mix that a second PCR of about 7 to 12 cycles was run. TCRdb called the 5' RACE reads again in MiXCR, with one record for every CDR3 protein. Among 800,000 to 950,000 distinct CDR3 sequences listed, 45% to 50% were seen once. The specimen sequenced was blood. The receptors originated from a man under 40 in good health.

This clonotype was detected a few times. V is TRBV29-1 and J is TRBJ1-2; D gene ambiguous. Germline V gene lookup returns CDR1 SQVTM and CDR2 ANQGSEA. CDR3 size: 13 residues. The V gene lost 3 bases and the J gene lost 6 bases, with 14 bases spanning the gap. The CDR3 DNA reads TGCAGCGTTGATGGTCCGTTCGAGAATGGCTACACCTTC. Its translation is CSVDGPFENGYTF.

This chain links TRBV21-1 with TRBJ2-1. TRBV21-1 is tagged as a pseudogene. This CDR3 spans 17 amino acids. The DNA for the CDR3 is TGTGCCAGCAGCAAAAATTGCTGGGGATTACCTTACAATGAGCAGTTCTTC. Translating it yields CASSKNCWGLPYNEQFF.

This clonotype has just one count. This chain uses TRBV5-6 with TRBJ1-1, with TRBD1 matching over 7 bases. V lost 1 base and J lost 4; bases outside the gene matches: 7. CDR3 length: 15 amino acids. Per germline, CDR1 SGHDT and CDR2 YYEEEE. The CDR3 nucleotides read TGTGCCAGCAGCTTGCTTGTGAGGGGGCGCACTGAAGCTTTCTTT. This sequence encodes CASSLLVRGRTEAFF.

This clonotype occurred a few times. The chain carries TRBV2 and TRBJ1-2; D remains ambiguous. Germline V CDR1 and CDR2: SNHLY, FYNNEI. The CDR3 covers 12 residues. Trimming pared 7 bases from V and 0 bases from J, leaving 6 bases between. For the CDR3, the DNA is TGTGCCAGCAACGGGACTAACTATGGCTACACCTTC. Protein product: CASNGTNYGYTF.

The table lists this clonotype with many counts. The V and J genes are TRBV5-6 and TRBJ2-1; 9 nucleotides match TRBD1. Per the germline V gene, CDR1 is SGHDT and CDR2 is YYEEEE. This CDR3 comprises 14 residues. Trimming took 5 bases from V and 8 from J; bases not matched to a gene: 8. CDR3 DNA: TGTGCCAGCAGTTTCGGGACAGGGATTCATGAGCAGTTCTTC. Translation gives CASSFGTGIHEQFF.

In this sample, this clonotype turned up once. The chain has TRBV30 and TRBJ2-5; perhaps TRBD2 as D (6 bases). Trimming removed 4 bases at V and 4 bases at J, with 13 bases between. The CDR3 has 13 amino acids. CDR1 is GTSNPN and CDR2 is SVGIG in the germline V gene (reference sequence). CDR3 residues: CAWIPPGVETQYF. DNA for the CDR3: TGTGCCTGGATCCCCCCGGGGGTAGAGACCCAGTACTTC.

The chain joins TRBV28 to TRBJ2-7; the D gene is possibly TRBD1 (6 bases). Germline CDR1 MDHEN, CDR2 SYDVKM. V was shortened by 6 bases and J by 6 bases, with 15 bases between the two germline ends. The CDR3 runs 13 residues. The chain's CDR3 is CASRPRGRCEQYF. The CDR3 DNA reads as TGTGCCAGCAGACCCAGGGGCCGGTGCGAGCAGTACTTC.

This clonotype has just a few counts. V gene TRBV29-1 combines with J gene TRBJ1-2, with D tentatively TRBD1 (5 bases). The V gene lost 0 bases and the J gene lost 5 bases, with 10 bases spanning the gap. The CDR3 is made up of 13 amino acids. Germline values: CDR1 SQVTM, CDR2 ANQGSEA. CDR3 amino acids: CSVEEVGAYGYTF. The CDR3 DNA is TGCAGCGTTGAAGAGGTAGGGGCGTATGGCTACACCTTC. The variable domain in full, with the rest retrieved from reference TRBV29-1 and TRBJ1-2, is SAVISQKPSRDICQRGTSLTIQCQVDSQVTMMFWYRQQPGQSLTLIATANQGSEATYESGFVIDKFPISRPNLTFSTLTVSNMSPEDSSIYLCSVEEVGAYGYTFGSGTRLTVV.

CDR3 sequence (DNA): TGTGCCAGCAGTGAGTCTTCTTCACCCCTCCACTTT. Translation gives CASSESSSPLHF. The rearrangement uses TRBV6-1 and TRBJ1-6; D is ambiguous. This CDR3 is built from 12 residues. Between the trimmed V and J ends, which lost 3 bases and 9 bases, there was a span of 6 bases. Germline CDR1 reads MNHNS; CDR2 reads SASEGT.

The chain is built from TRBV7-9 and TRBJ2-5; D uncertain. Trimming removed 5 bases from V and 6 bases from J, with 10 bases in between. Germline-derived CDR1 and CDR2 are SEHNR and FQNEAQ (reference sequence). The CDR3 length is 12 residues. CDR3 sequence reads: CASSGAGKTQYF. The CDR3 coding sequence is TGTGCCAGCAGCGGAGCTGGGAAGACCCAGTACTTC.

Ten or more counts support this clonotype. The genes are TRBV29-1 and TRBJ2-3; possible D gene TRBD1, 6 bases. Between the trimmed V and J ends, which lost 7 bases and 5 bases, there was a span of 16 bases. Germline CDR1 and CDR2: SQVTM and ANQGSEA. The CDR3 consists of 13 residues. The CDR3 sequence: CSARAGAGDTQYF. CDR3 coding DNA: TGCAGCGCGCGGGCAGGGGCGGGAGATACGCAGTATTTT.

The chain couples TRBV30 to TRBJ2-1; D gene unclear. V lost 3 bases and J 0 bases, leaving 9 bases between the germline ends. Germline-derived CDR1 and CDR2 are GTSNPN and SVGIG (reference sequence). This CDR3 has 14 residues. For the CDR3, the DNA is TGTGCCTGGAGGATGGCAGGCTCCTACAATGAGCAGTTCTTC. Amino acids: CAWRMAGSYNEQFF.

The rearrangement uses TRBV24-1 and TRBJ2-1, with D uncertain. The CDR3 consists of 13 residues. Between the trimmed V and J ends, which lost 0 bases and 7 bases, there was a span of 6 bases. Germline-derived CDR1 and CDR2 are KGHDR and SFDVKD. CDR3 DNA sequence: TGTGCCACCAGTGATTTGAGCGTGAATGAGCAGTTCTTC. Its translation: CATSDLSVNEQFF.

V and J are TRBV5-6 and TRBJ2-1; 10 positions match TRBD1. The germline CDR1 and CDR2 sequences are SGHDT and YYEEEE. Trimming cost V 3 bases and J 2 bases; bases outside gene matches: 2. This CDR3 region has 15 residues. The CDR3 spells CASSWGTGAYNEQFF. In nucleotides, the CDR3 is TGTGCCAGCAGCTGGGGGACAGGGGCCTACAATGAGCAGTTCTTC.

This clonotype has more than one count but fewer than ten. The genes are TRBV6-5 and TRBJ2-2; either TRBD1 or TRBD2 may supply D (5 bases each). Per germline, CDR1 MNHEY and CDR2 SVGAGI. Trimming cost V 5 bases and J 5 bases, with 12 bases left between them. This CDR3 is 14 amino acids long. In DNA, the CDR3 is TGTGCCAGCAGTCTTGATGGGACGACCGGGGAGCTGTTTTTT. Its protein is CASSLDGTTGELFF.

This clonotype was seen repeatedly, ten times or more. The chain couples TRBV4-1 to TRBJ2-4; D is unresolved. The CDR3 runs to 13 residues. V was clipped by 8 bases and J by 0 bases, with 8 bases between them. Looked up from germline, CDR1 is MGHRA and CDR2 is YSYEKL. Here the CDR3 reads CASWVLAKNIQYF. CDR3 nucleotides: TGCGCCAGCTGGGTATTAGCCAAAAACATTCAGTACTTC.

This sequence joins TRBV5-1 and TRBJ2-7; 7 positions match TRBD2. Germline values: CDR1 SGHRS, CDR2 YFSETQ. This CDR3 comprises 14 residues. V lost 0 bases, J lost 5 bases, and 5 bases stayed unmatched. The chain's CDR3 is CASSLAGGSNEQYF. The CDR3 nucleotides read TGCGCCAGCAGCTTGGCCGGGGGGAGCAACGAGCAGTACTTC. The full variable domain, with the rest looked up from reference TRBV5-1 and TRBJ2-7, is KAGVTQTPRYLIKTRGQQVTLSCSPISGHRSVSWYQQTPGQGLQFLFEYFSETQRNKGNFPGRFSGRQFSNSRSEMNVSTLELGDSALYLCASSLAGGSNEQYFGPGTRLTVT.

The J gene is TRBJ2-7, the V gene TRBV9, with 12 bases aligning to TRBD2. V trimming: 3 bases; J trimming: 2 bases; junction bases outside the gene matches: 6. Germline loops: CDR1 SGDLS, CDR2 YYNGEE. This CDR3 has 16 amino acids. CDR3 residues: CASSAYTSGGPYEQYF. Written as DNA, the CDR3 is TGTGCCAGCAGCGCCTATACTAGCGGGGGGCCCTACGAGCAGTACTTC.

As for this clonotype: Sequence at one end of the junction differs from germline and may be a read error. The V and J genes are TRBV6-2 or TRBV6-3 and TRBJ2-4; tentatively, D is TRBD1 (5 bases). The closer fit of TRBJ2-7 to the DNA end suggests the J call may be wrong. This CDR3 is 12 amino acids long. Germline V gene lookup returns CDR1 MNHEY and CDR2 SVGEGT. The CDR3 DNA follows: TGTGCCCGCAGTTCCCAGGGCTACGAGCAGTACTTC. Translation: CARSSQGYEQYF.

As regards this clonotype: Its ends do not fully match the called genes, so a read error is possible. The chain links TRBV27 to TRBJ2-1; possibly TRBD2 for D (5 bases). Germline values: CDR1 MNHEY, CDR2 SMNVEV (reference sequence). The length of the CDR3 is 16 residues. The CDR3, as DNA: TGTGCCAGCGGTTTATCATCAGAGGGCTTCTACAATGAGCAGTTCTTC. As protein: CASGLSSEGFYNEQFF.

This chain links TRBV24-1 with TRBJ2-4; D call uncertain. The V end lost 7 bases, the J end lost 7 bases, and 16 bases lay between the germline ends. This CDR3 spans 14 amino acids. Germline values: CDR1 KGHDR, CDR2 SFDVKD. The CDR3 is CATSQTVDGNIQYF. In nucleotides, the CDR3 is TGTGCCACCAGCCAAACAGTGGATGGCAACATTCAGTACTTC.

The V call is TRBV6-2 or TRBV6-3, the J call TRBJ2-7, with no clear D. CDR1 and CDR2 from the germline V gene are MNHEY and SVGEGT. CDR3 size: 12 residues. Trimming shortened V by 7 bases and J by 3 bases, and 10 bases separated the two germline ends. This chain's CDR3 is CASKQDFYEQYF. As DNA, the CDR3 is TGTGCCAGCAAGCAGGATTTCTACGAGCAGTACTTC.

The rearrangement links TRBV7-2 to TRBJ2-3, with TRBD1 identical over 7 bases. This CDR3 is 12 amino acids long. The germline V gene has CDR1 SGHTA and CDR2 FQGNSA. V shed 5 bases and J 11 bases; nucleotides not matched to a gene: 7. CDR3 nucleotide sequence: TGTGCCAGCAGCCCAGACAGGGATGGGCAGTATTTT. This codes for CASSPDRDGQYF.

This clonotype was observed a handful of times. The V call is TRBV30, the J call TRBJ2-5, with D tentatively TRBD1 or TRBD2 (5 bases each). This CDR3 contains 13 residues. CDR1 is GTSNPN, CDR2 SVGIG, per germline (reference sequence). The V end was cut by 5 bases, the J end by 2 bases, with 12 bases between. The CDR3 coding sequence is TGTGCCTGGGGGGACGGATCGCAAGAGACCCAGTACTTC. Residues: CAWGDGSQETQYF. The full variable domain, its missing parts supplied by reference TRBV30 and TRBJ2-5, is SQTIHQWPATLVQPVGSPLSLECTVEGTSNPNLYWYRQAAGRGLQLLFYSVGIGQISSEVPQNLSASRPQDRQFILSSKKLLLSDSGFYLCAWGDGSQETQYFGPGTRLLVL.

This clonotype was found a few times. The gene calls are TRBV6-2 or TRBV6-3 and TRBJ1-5, with D unclear. Germline values: CDR1 MNHEY, CDR2 SVGEGT. The CDR3 totals 13 residues. Trimming pared 6 bases from V and 6 bases from J, leaving 12 bases between. CDR3 DNA: TGTGCCAGCAGGGGAACGCTGCTTCAGCCCCAGCATTTT. It yields the protein CASRGTLLQPQHF.

The V and J genes are TRBV6-2 or TRBV6-3 and TRBJ2-1, with D perhaps matching TRBD2 (5 bases). Per germline, CDR1 MNHEY and CDR2 SVGEGT. V lost 2 bases, J lost 9 bases, and 8 bases lay in between. The length of the CDR3 is 12 residues. CDR3 loop: CASSYRAGEQFF. Here the CDR3 DNA reads TGTGCCAGCAGTTACAGGGCGGGTGAGCAGTTCTTC.

The V call is TRBV20-1, the J call TRBJ1-1, with a weak D call TRBD1 (5 bases). The germline V gene encodes CDR1 DFQATT and CDR2 SNEGSKA (reference sequence). CDR3 length: 12 residues. V lost 7 bases, J lost 8 bases, and 17 bases lay in between. This CDR3 is CSVYGASKEAFF. The CDR3 region has the DNA TGCAGTGTTTATGGGGCCTCAAAGGAAGCTTTCTTT.

This chain uses TRBV12-3 or TRBV12-4 with TRBJ2-6; 9 bases are shared with TRBD1. With V trimmed by 5 bases and J by 4 bases, 6 bases remained unmatched. This CDR3 is built from 16 residues. CDR3 in amino acids: CASSDRTGVGANVLTF. The CDR3 region has the DNA TGTGCCAGCAGTGACCGGACAGGGGTCGGGGCCAACGTCCTGACTTTC.

Comments on this clonotype: Germline is not matched at one junction end, which may reflect a read error. The chain employs TRBV2 and TRBJ1-2, with a weak D call TRBD1 (6 bases). In germline, CDR1 is SNHLY, CDR2 FYNNEI. The CDR3 extends over 11 amino acids. In DNA, the CDR3 is TGTGCCAGCAGGGAAGGACAGAGCTACACCTTC. Residues: CASREGQSYTF.

The V call is TRBV28, the J call TRBJ2-7, with D perhaps TRBD2 (5 bases). V was trimmed by 3 bases and J by 7 bases, leaving 13 bases between them. There are 13 residues in the CDR3. Per the germline V gene, CDR1 is MDHEN and CDR2 is SYDVKM. The CDR3 nucleotides are TGTGCCAGCAGTTTCTTATCCCCGGGAGAGCAGTACTTC. It encodes CASSFLSPGEQYF.

As for this clonotype: Germline is not matched at one junction end, which may reflect a read error. This chain uses TRBV5-1 with TRBJ2-7; TRBD1 matches at 7 bases. The germline gives CDR1 SGHRS, CDR2 YFSETQ. CDR3 length: 13 amino acids. This CDR3 is CASSRDSSFEQYF. As DNA, the CDR3 is TGCGCCAGCAGCCGGGACAGTTCCTTCGAGCAGTACTTC.